Listed here is a single T cell receptor beta chain. Original methodology: Amplification with reference gene primers provided the estimates of nucleated cell counts. Using immunoSEQ multiplex PCR, the repertoire was profiled, and TCRdb retains in-frame clones only, with some absent. V and J calls and clone size are as listed in that table; D and trimming were resolved from the DNA. The sample contains about 150,000 clones, 65% to 90% of which appear only once. The sample belongs to a study of blood T cell repertoires in COVID-19. The sample consisted of peripheral blood. This receptor was taken from a woman between 50 and 59 years old with acute or convalescent COVID-19.

The CDR3 spells CASSYSGGSIAGELFF. CDR3 coding DNA: TGTGCCAGCAGTTACTCTGGCGGGAGTATTGCCGGGGAGCTGTTTTTT. The chain joins TRBV6-6 to TRBJ2-2, with 7 bases matching TRBD2. The CDR3 spans 16 residues. The V segment lost 0 bases and the J segment 6 bases; nucleotides outside the gene matches: 7. CDR1 is MNHNY, CDR2 SVGAGI, per germline (reference sequence).